One and the same sample provided the 19 T cell receptor beta chains below, sequenced in a study of OX40 agonist ivuxolimab in advanced cancers. TCRdb's table, derived via immunoSEQ multiplex PCR, lists solely in-frame clones and lacks some. Altogether fewer than 100,000 clones are present, around 87% being singletons, with the ten largest covering around 5.9%. The sequenced sample was CD4+ or CD8+ T cells sorted from blood, obtained in a trial of the OX40 agonist ivuxolimab. All receptors come from an adult with an advanced solid tumor such as melanoma, head and neck, liver or kidney cancer.

This chain uses TRBV6-5 with TRBJ1-5; no clear D. The germline CDR1 and CDR2 sequences are MNHEY and SVGAGI. V was clipped by 0 bases and J by 2 bases, with 11 bases between them. CDR3 length: 16 residues. The CDR3 region has the DNA TGTGCCAGCAGTTACTCAGGGTGGAAGGGCAATCAGCCCCAGCATTTT. As protein: CASSYSGWKGNQPQHF.

V is TRBV7-2 and J is TRBJ1-4, with 7 bases lining up with TRBD1. The CDR3 sequence is 15 residues long. Germline V CDR1 and CDR2: SGHTA, FQGNSA. V lost 5 bases and J lost 8; bases outside the gene matches: 11. The CDR3 DNA follows: TGTGCCAGCAGCCTATCCGGGACAGCGAACGAAAAACTGTTTTTT. Its translation is CASSLSGTANEKLFF.

The chain couples TRBV30 to TRBJ2-3; D gene uncertain. The germline CDR1 and CDR2 sequences are GTSNPN and SVGIG (reference sequence). Trimming removed 2 bases at V and 5 bases at J, with 5 bases between. This CDR3 comprises 11 residues. The CDR3 DNA reads as TGTGCCTGGAGTAGGGTAGATACGCAGTATTTT. Translating gives CAWSRVDTQYF.

On this clone: One junction end disagrees with the germline gene, perhaps due to a read error. The rearrangement uses TRBV30 and TRBJ2-3; 9 nucleotides match TRBD1. This CDR3 comprises 20 residues. The germline gives CDR1 GTSNPN, CDR2 SVGIG (reference sequence). The CDR3 nucleotides are TGTGTCTGGAAATTTAGGGACAGGGTCTCTTCGGGCCCCACCACAGATACGCAGTATTTT. Protein product: CVWKFRDRVSSGPTTDTQYF.

V usage is TRBV6-1 and J usage is TRBJ2-1; D unresolved. Germline CDR1 and CDR2: MNHNS and SASEGT. The ends were cut back, 4 bases at V and 0 bases at J, with 13 bases in the middle. This CDR3 contains 16 residues. The CDR3 coding sequence is TGTGCCAGCAGTGCCTTCATGGGGATCTCCTACAATGAGCAGTTCTTC. Its translation is CASSAFMGISYNEQFF.

This clone was counted a single time. The CDR3 DNA is TGTGCCAGAACCGCCGGGACAGGGGGCCAAACGAGCTCCTACAATGAGCAGTTCTTC. Its translation is CARTAGTGGQTSSYNEQFF. The chain combines TRBV2 with TRBJ2-1; 12 bases map to TRBD1. With V trimmed by 9 bases and J by 0 bases, 15 bases remained unmatched. CDR1 and CDR2 from the germline V gene are SNHLY and FYNNEI. This CDR3 has 19 amino acids.

The chain uses TRBV7-3 and TRBJ2-7; 7 bases align to TRBD1. The V and J ends lost 3 bases and 3 bases, in that order; junction bases with no gene match: 5. The germline V gene has CDR1 SGHTA and CDR2 FQGTGA. The CDR3 is 14 amino acids. CDR3 residues: CASSLQGEVYEQYF. Here the CDR3 DNA reads TGTGCCAGCAGCTTGCAGGGGGAAGTCTACGAGCAGTACTTC.

This clone was counted a few times. This rearrangement joins TRBV5-1 to TRBJ2-7; TRBD1 matches at 7 bases. V gave up 5 bases and J gave up 3 bases; unmatched junction bases: 5. Germline V gene data show CDR1 as SGHRS and CDR2 as YFSETQ. This CDR3 has 13 amino acids. The CDR3 coding sequence is TGCGCCAGCAGTAAGGGGGCCGACTACGAGCAGTACTTC. Encoded protein: CASSKGADYEQYF.

This clone appeared a single time. This chain joins TRBV10-2 and TRBJ2-3, with no clear D. The V and J ends lost 3 bases and 2 bases respectively, with 9 bases between them. This CDR3 has 14 amino acids. Germline loops: CDR1 WSHSY, CDR2 SAAADI. The CDR3 is CASSDTYSTDTQYF. In DNA, the CDR3 is TGCGCCAGCAGTGACACCTACTCCACAGATACGCAGTATTTT.

This clone was observed a few times. The V gene is TRBV5-4, the J gene TRBJ2-2; D gene unclear. Trimming left V 4 bases short and J 4 bases short, with 5 bases between. The CDR3 is made up of 12 amino acids. CDR1 is SGHNT and CDR2 is YYREEE in the germline V gene (reference sequence). The CDR3 loop is CASSQFTGELFF. The CDR3 DNA reads TGTGCCAGCAGCCAATTCACCGGGGAGCTGTTTTTT.

J is TRBJ1-3 and V is TRBV9; D perhaps matches TRBD1 (5 bases). The CDR3 runs to 15 residues. Trimming took off 0 bases at V and 3 bases at J, with 10 bases between the two ends. Looked up from germline, CDR1 is SGDLS and CDR2 is YYNGEE. CDR3: CASSVVGGGGNTIYF. The CDR3 DNA is TGTGCCAGCAGCGTAGTTGGGGGAGGTGGAAACACCATATATTTT.

V usage is TRBV7-9 and J usage is TRBJ2-2, with a weak D call TRBD1 (6 bases). This CDR3 region has 15 residues. CDR1 is SEHNR, CDR2 FQNEAQ, per germline (reference sequence). Trimming left V 4 bases short and J 4 bases short, with 13 bases between. Here the CDR3 DNA reads TGTGCCAGCAGCTGGGTACAGGGTCGCACCGGGGAGCTGTTTTTT. Translating it yields CASSWVQGRTGELFF.

CDR3 sequence reads: CASSIGMFNYNEQFF. CDR3 in DNA: TGTGCCAGTAGTATCGGTATGTTCAATTACAATGAGCAGTTCTTC. The J gene is TRBJ2-1, the V gene TRBV19, with unresolved D. Between the trimmed V and J ends, which lost 3 bases and 4 bases, there was a span of 13 bases. CDR3 length equals 15 residues. Germline V gene lookup returns CDR1 LNHDA and CDR2 SQIVND (reference sequence).

The rearrangement uses TRBV5-1 and TRBJ2-5; TRBD1 aligns across 10 bases. This CDR3 has 16 residues. Trimming cost V 2 bases and J 4 bases; bases outside gene matches: 8. Germline lookup yields CDR1 SGHRS and CDR2 YFSETQ. The CDR3 DNA is TGCGCCAGCAGCTTTAGACAGGGGGCGCGGTCAGAGACCCAGTACTTC. Translation gives CASSFRQGARSETQYF.

The genes are TRBV7-6 and TRBJ1-2; 7 bases agree with TRBD1. Germline V gene lookup returns CDR1 SGHVS and CDR2 FNYEAQ. V trimming: 2 bases; J trimming: 7 bases; junction bases outside the gene matches: 7. This CDR3 has 14 amino acids. The CDR3 DNA is TGTGCCAGCAGCTTAACGGACAGGTCTAGTGGCTACACCTTC. It specifies CASSLTDRSSGYTF.

The chain links TRBV10-2 to TRBJ1-5; D perhaps matches TRBD1 (5 bases). This CDR3 is built from 15 residues. Looked up from germline, CDR1 is WSHSY and CDR2 is SAAADI. Trimming cost V 3 bases and J 1 base, with 10 bases left between them. In nucleotides, the CDR3 is TGCGCCAGCAGTGACAGGGTAGGAAGCAATCAGCCCCAGCATTTT. It specifies CASSDRVGSNQPQHF.

This chain connects TRBV7-8 to TRBJ2-1, with D tentatively TRBD1 or TRBD2 (5 bases each). Trimming took off 0 bases at V and 7 bases at J, with 19 bases between the two ends. Per the germline V gene, CDR1 is SGHVS and CDR2 is FQNEAQ. The CDR3 extends over 17 amino acids. As DNA, the CDR3 is TGTGCCAGCAGCTTAGCGAGGGGAAGGGTCCGTGGAAATGAGCAGTTCTTC. Translation: CASSLARGRVRGNEQFF.

The V and J genes are TRBV4-2 and TRBJ2-2; TRBD1 matches 9 bases. With 3 bases clipped from V and 3 bases from J, the junction kept 5 bases outside the gene matches. This CDR3 is built from 16 residues. The germline V gene has CDR1 LGHNA and CDR2 YNFKEQ. CDR3 coding DNA: TGTGCCAGCAGCCATAAACAGGGGGCTTACACCGGGGAGCTGTTTTTT. This gives the protein CASSHKQGAYTGELFF.

In its sample, this clone was seen a few times. This sequence joins TRBV29-1 and TRBJ2-3, with a tentative D call TRBD1 (6 bases). CDR3 length: 14 residues. The ends were cut back, 5 bases at V and 0 bases at J, with 12 bases in the middle. Per germline, CDR1 SQVTM and CDR2 ANQGSEA. The DNA for the CDR3 is TGCAGCGTTCGCGCAGGACAGAGCACAGATACGCAGTATTTT. Encoded protein: CSVRAGQSTDTQYF.